This T cell receptor beta chain originates from a study of cytomegalovirus exposure and HLA in healthy donors. Across the study: Of about 390 genotyped donors, about 81% grouped in the Caucasian-associated ancestry cluster. The study, taken as a whole, reports: Most of the CMV-associated TCR beta chains (in a later analysis) appeared to be HLA-restricted.

The PCR was carried out with 60 Vbeta primers and 13 Jbeta primers. TCRdb's table, derived via immunoSEQ multiplex PCR, lists solely in-frame clones and lacks some. The sample contains 150,000 to 200,000 clones, 75% to 85% of which appear only once. The CDR3 spans 16 residues. V lost 2 bases and J 0 bases, leaving 12 bases between the germline ends. From germline, CDR1 is SGDLS and CDR2 YYNGEE. Concerning this clone itself: What it binds is unknown.

Material for sequencing was PBMCs. The chain carries TRBV9 and TRBJ2-1; unclear D gene. This receptor was identified in a woman in her 50s in good health and CMV-seronegative. The CDR3 DNA reads TGTGCCAGCAGCGTTTCCGGGTTCAGCTCCTACAATGAGCAGTTCTTC. Protein sequence: CASSVSGFSSYNEQFF.